One and the same sample provided the 3 T cell receptor beta chains below, sequenced in a study of blood T cell repertoires in COVID-19. Data came from immunoSEQ multiplex PCR; TCRdb stores just in-frame clones and leaves some out. Here the sample spans 300,000 or so clones, 87% being singletons. The source material was peripheral blood. The receptor source for this set is a woman aged 40-49 years who had recovered from COVID-19.

V is TRBV2 and J is TRBJ2-3, with 8 nucleotides matching TRBD1. CDR1 is SNHLY and CDR2 is FYNNEI in the germline V gene. The V and J ends lost 9 bases and 4 bases, in that order; junction bases with no gene match: 12. CDR3 size: 15 residues. CDR3 amino acids: CARGRTGLGPDTQYF. The CDR3 DNA follows: TGTGCCAGGGGCCGGACAGGGTTGGGACCAGATACGCAGTATTTT.

The rearrangement uses TRBV19 and TRBJ2-5; no firm D call. Germline V gene sequence: CDR1 LNHDA, CDR2 SQIVND (reference sequence). V lost 5 bases, J lost 2 bases, and 15 bases lay in between. This CDR3 is built from 15 residues. The CDR3 sequence: CASSSLRNLQETQYF. In DNA, the CDR3 is TGTGCCAGTAGTTCTCTCAGGAACCTTCAAGAGACCCAGTACTTC.

This clone was seen just once. The chain has TRBV10-3 and TRBJ2-1; 8 bases line up with TRBD2. The V and J ends lost 9 bases and 5 bases, in that order; junction bases with no gene match: 9. The CDR3 is 14 residues long. The germline CDR1 and CDR2 sequences are ENHRY and SYGVKD. CDR3 sequence (DNA): TGTGCCATGGGGCGAGCGGGGGACCACAATGAGCAGTTCTTC. Residues: CAMGRAGDHNEQFF.